This TCR beta chain was captured by sequencing in a study of OX40 agonist ivuxolimab in advanced cancers. Study-wide context: Recorded diagnoses for dose-escalation patients were hepatocellular carcinoma, melanoma, renal cell or head and neck cancer. Partial responses were observed in three patients, of whom one had hepatocellular carcinoma and two had cutaneous melanoma.

Trimming left V 6 bases short and J 4 bases short, with 9 bases between. The CDR3 is 13 residues long. Germline CDR1 and CDR2: WNHNN and SYGVQD (reference sequence). Produced via immunoSEQ multiplex PCR; TCRdb's table is partial and in-frame only. The repertoire has about 50,000 clones, roughly nine tenths of them found once; the top ten carry about 0.8%. The specimen comprised CD4+ or CD8+ T cells sorted from blood, sampled in a trial of the OX40 agonist ivuxolimab. The TCR sequence derives from an adult with an advanced solid tumor such as melanoma, head and neck, liver or kidney cancer. This chain joins TRBV10-1 and TRBJ2-2; tentatively, D is TRBD1 (5 bases). CDR3 residues: CASRDKITGELFF. The DNA for the CDR3 is TGCGCCAGCAGGGACAAGATCACCGGGGAGCTGTTTTTT.